This T cell receptor beta chain was documented in a study of vaccination effects on CD4 cells after COVID-19. ViraFEST used viral peptide pools to expand antigen-specific CD4+ T cells before sequencing. The culture ran for approximately 10 days before CD4+ T cells were isolated. Each vaccine recipient was nucleocapsid antibody negative and had no prior SARS-CoV-2 infection. The data were produced by immunoSEQ multiplex PCR, yet TCRdb's version contains in-frame clones alone and is incomplete. The data contain 65,000 to 85,000 clones, about 80% of them singletons. Points on this clone: Antigen unknown.

Overall study findings and caveats: Marked clonal contraction of infection- and vaccine-induced clones was seen late after vaccination.

The CDR3 consists of 13 residues. Trimming took 7 bases from V and 4 from J, leaving 13 bases between them. Germline CDR1 LGHNT, CDR2 FRNRAP. This sequence originates from a human donor who received a COVID-19 vaccine. The rearrangement uses TRBV12-5 and TRBJ1-2; no reliable D call. The input for sequencing was CD4+ T cells from PBMCs cultured with SARS-CoV-2 spike peptides, taken before COVID-19 vaccination. This chain's CDR3 is CASAHINRYGYTF. CDR3 nucleotide sequence: TGTGCTAGTGCCCACATTAATCGCTATGGCTACACCTTC. The variable domain in full, with the rest retrieved from reference TRBV12-5 and TRBJ1-2, is DARVTQTPRHKVTEMGQEVTMRCQPILGHNTVFWYRQTMMQGLELLAYFRNRAPLDDSGMPKDRFSAEMPDATLATLKIQPSEPRDSAVYFCASAHINRYGYTFGSGTRLTVV.